The next 5 T cell receptor beta chains were all read from a single sample in a study of long-term antiretroviral therapy in people with HIV. Researchers ran immunoSEQ v3.0 at survey level. Clones were read by immunoSEQ multiplex PCR, and TCRdb kept only the in-frame ones, dropping some. The repertoire has about 11,000 clones, approximately 80% of them found once; the top ten carry 13%. The source was unsorted PBMCs, collected 1.2 years after starting antiretroviral therapy. The receptors were sampled from a middle-aged man with HIV.

The chain joins TRBV5-6 to TRBJ1-1; D ambiguous. The CDR3 contains 15 residues. Germline V gene data show CDR1 as SGHDT and CDR2 as YYEEEE. V was clipped by 1 base and J by 0 bases, with 10 bases between them. DNA for the CDR3: TGTGCCAGCAGCTTGAAGGGTACGGTGAACACTGAAGCTTTCTTT. It yields the protein CASSLKGTVNTEAFF. The full variable domain, completed using reference TRBV5-6 and TRBJ1-1, is DAGVTQSPTHLIKTRGQQVTLRCSPKSGHDTVSWYQQALGQGPQFIFQYYEEEERQRGNFPDRFSGHQFPNYSSELNVNALLLGDSALYLCASSLKGTVNTEAFFGQGTRLTVV.

This clone was observed a few times. The CDR3 bases are TGTGCCAGTAGTATTGGGGTGAACACTGAAGCTTTCTTT. Amino acid sequence: CASSIGVNTEAFF. The rearrangement links TRBV19 to TRBJ1-1; no reliable D call. Germline assignment: CDR1 LNHDA and CDR2 SQIVND (reference sequence). Trimming stripped 3 bases from V and 0 bases from J, with 5 bases between. This CDR3 comprises 13 residues.

The genes are TRBV5-6 and TRBJ1-3, with a possible D match to TRBD1 (6 bases). Germline V CDR1 and CDR2: SGHDT, YYEEEE. V was trimmed by 1 base and J by 0 bases, leaving 14 bases between them. This CDR3 spans 17 amino acids. The CDR3 loop reads CASSLILGQNSGNTIYF. CDR3 DNA: TGTGCCAGCAGCTTGATCCTAGGACAGAACTCTGGAAACACCATATATTTT.

The chain has TRBV5-6 and TRBJ2-1, with 8 bases fitting TRBD2. The CDR3 totals 15 residues. Germline V CDR1 and CDR2: SGHDT, YYEEEE. Trimming at V came to 4 bases and at J to 9 bases, leaving 12 bases not matched to a gene. CDR3 residues: CASSPAGGSGREQFF. The CDR3 region has the DNA TGTGCCAGCAGCCCGGCGGGGGGCTCGGGTCGTGAGCAGTTCTTC.

The chain uses TRBV5-6 and TRBJ1-1, with no clear D. CDR1 SGHDT and CDR2 YYEEEE come from the germline V gene. With 4 bases removed from V and 4 bases from J, the gap between germline ends came to 11 bases. The CDR3 runs 13 residues. CDR3 residues: CASSRLGGTEAFF. The CDR3 DNA follows: TGTGCCAGCAGCAGATTAGGTGGCACTGAAGCTTTCTTT.